Shown below are 22 T cell receptor beta chains from a single sample sequenced in a study of blood T cell repertoires in COVID-19. Sequenced by immunoSEQ multiplex PCR; TCRdb stores in-frame clones only, minus some. The profile shows more than 250,000 clones, approximately 86% of them singletons. Sequenced material: peripheral blood. Source of these receptors: a woman in her twenties or thirties who had recovered from COVID-19.

The chain employs TRBV4-1 and TRBJ2-3; tentative D call: TRBD2 (7 bases). The CDR3 is 12 amino acids. Germline loops: CDR1 MGHRA, CDR2 YSYEKL. The V gene lost 1 base and the J gene lost 11 bases, with 10 bases spanning the gap. DNA for the CDR3: TGCGCCAGCAGCCAAGGGGGGGGCGGGCAGTATTTT. It encodes CASSQGGGGQYF.

The chain couples TRBV6-5 to TRBJ2-1; D uncertain. V was pared by 4 bases and J by 2 bases, with 9 bases between. CDR1 and CDR2 from the germline V gene are MNHEY and SVGAGI. The CDR3 spans 14 residues. CDR3 in amino acids: CASSSPGTYNEQFF. The CDR3 DNA reads as TGTGCCAGCAGTTCGCCAGGTACCTACAATGAGCAGTTCTTC.

The chain uses TRBV28 and TRBJ1-2; D gene unclear. Germline V gene lookup returns CDR1 MDHEN and CDR2 SYDVKM. The CDR3 loop spans 13 amino acids. Between the trimmed V and J ends, which lost 3 bases and 1 base, there was a span of 6 bases. DNA of the CDR3: TGTGCCAGCAGTTTTGGCAATAACTATGGCTACACCTTC. Amino acids: CASSFGNNYGYTF.

The chain joins TRBV5-4 to TRBJ1-6; D is perhaps TRBD1 (5 bases). V shed 4 bases and J shed 13 bases, with 24 bases lying between them. The CDR3 consists of 16 residues. Germline assignment: CDR1 SGHNT and CDR2 YYREEE (reference sequence). The CDR3 sequence: CASSLGGPRLTTPLHF. The CDR3 nucleotides read TGTGCCAGCAGCCTCGGGGGTCCCAGATTAACTACCCCCCTCCACTTT.

This clone was seen more than once but under ten times. The chain employs TRBV9 and TRBJ2-3; 7 nucleotides agree with TRBD2. The CDR3 runs 16 residues. Germline V lookup: CDR1 SGDLS, CDR2 YYNGEE. V gave up 4 bases and J gave up 2 bases; unmatched junction bases: 10. CDR3 region: CASSSTSAPYTDTQYF. The CDR3 DNA reads TGTGCCAGCAGCTCAACTAGCGCCCCTTACACAGATACGCAGTATTTT.

The table lists this clone with a count of one. The chain recombines TRBV7-9 with TRBJ2-2, with TRBD2 matching 15 bases. The CDR3 is made up of 16 amino acids. Trimming removed 5 bases from V and 6 bases from J; junction bases left unmatched: 4. Per germline, CDR1 SEHNR and CDR2 FQNEAQ (reference sequence). CDR3 region: CASSRRTSGRAGELFF. The DNA of the CDR3 is TGTGCCAGCAGCAGGCGGACTAGCGGGAGGGCCGGGGAGCTGTTTTTT.

This sequence joins TRBV29-1 and TRBJ1-3; 8 bases map to TRBD1. CDR3 length equals 16 residues. J was trimmed by 4 bases and V by 2 bases; bases with no gene match: 10. The germline V gene has CDR1 SQVTM and CDR2 ANQGSEA. CDR3 amino acids: CSVESRDRRVGNTIYF. In nucleotides, the CDR3 is TGCAGCGTTGAAAGTAGGGACAGGAGGGTGGGAAACACCATATATTTT.

The chain recombines TRBV2 with TRBJ2-2; no clear D gene. The CDR3 is 12 residues long. Germline CDR1 SNHLY, CDR2 FYNNEI. Trimming removed 5 bases at V and 3 bases at J, with 4 bases between. CDR3 sequence: CASSRDTGELFF. The DNA of the CDR3 is TGTGCCAGCAGTCGGGACACCGGGGAGCTGTTTTTT.

This sequence joins TRBV18 and TRBJ2-2; D is unresolved. Trimming took off 3 bases at V and 5 bases at J, with 4 bases between the two ends. Germline CDR1 KGHSH, CDR2 LQKENI. CDR3 length: 12 amino acids. As DNA, the CDR3 is TGTGCCAGCTCACCGAGTACCGGGGAGCTGTTTTTT. This encodes CASSPSTGELFF. Complete variable domain (other parts from reference TRBV18 and TRBJ2-2): NAGVMQNPRHLVRRRGQEARLRCSPMKGHSHVYWYRQLPEEGLKFMVYLQKENIIDESGMPKERFSAEFPKEGPSILRIQQVVRGDSAAYFCASSPSTGELFFGEGSRLTVL.

This clone was counted a single time. The CDR3 region is CASTASVGAAEQYF. CDR3 DNA sequence: TGTGCCAGCACTGCGTCGGTTGGGGCTGCCGAGCAGTACTTC. The chain has TRBV19 and TRBJ2-7, with D possibly TRBD1 on 5 matching bases. Germline V CDR1 and CDR2: LNHDA, SQIVND (reference sequence). V lost 9 bases and J lost 6, with 21 bases in between. The CDR3 spans 14 residues.

In this sample, this clone turned up once. This sequence joins TRBV29-1 and TRBJ2-3; 8 bases map to TRBD2. This CDR3 has 13 amino acids. Trimming removed 3 bases from V and 3 bases from J; junction bases left unmatched: 2. Germline-derived CDR1 and CDR2 are SQVTM and ANQGSEA. The CDR3 protein is CSVESGGTDTQYF. CDR3 sequence (DNA): TGCAGCGTTGAGTCGGGGGGGACAGATACGCAGTATTTT.

The chain carries TRBV4-1 and TRBJ2-7, with TRBD2 as a possible D gene (6 bases). The ends were cut back, 1 base at V and 2 bases at J, with 15 bases in the middle. CDR1 and CDR2 from the germline V gene are MGHRA and YSYEKL. This CDR3 comprises 16 residues. The CDR3 DNA follows: TGCGCCAGCAGCCAAGTCGTAGCTCGGGGGACCTACGAGCAGTACTTC. Translating it yields CASSQVVARGTYEQYF.

This clone was observed a single time. This chain connects TRBV4-1 to TRBJ1-6; TRBD1 matches at 11 bases. Trimming at V came to 4 bases and at J to 6 bases, leaving 2 bases not matched to a gene. This CDR3 spans 15 amino acids. The germline V gene has CDR1 MGHRA and CDR2 YSYEKL. CDR3 region: CASSPGQGANSPLHF. CDR3 coding DNA: TGCGCCAGCAGCCCCGGACAGGGGGCTAATTCACCCCTCCACTTT.

This sequence joins TRBV15 and TRBJ2-2, with 7 bases matching TRBD2. V lost 1 base to trimming and J lost 4 bases; unmatched junction nucleotides: 3. Germline-derived CDR1 and CDR2 are LNHNV and YYDKDF (reference sequence). CDR3 length: 15 amino acids. In DNA, the CDR3 is TGTGCCACCAGCAGAGTGGGCGGGGGCACCGGGGAGCTGTTTTTT. Translating gives CATSRVGGGTGELFF.

The chain has TRBV6-4 and TRBJ2-2, with D hard to call. Trimming left V 4 bases short and J 0 bases short, with 3 bases between. CDR1 and CDR2 (germline): MRHNA, SNTAGT. The CDR3 is 13 amino acids. In nucleotides, the CDR3 is TGTGCCAGCAGTGTCGCGAACACCGGGGAGCTGTTTTTT. Translating it yields CASSVANTGELFF.

This clone was observed once. The chain recombines TRBV30 with TRBJ2-7; D is perhaps TRBD1 (6 bases). CDR3 length equals 14 residues. The germline CDR1 and CDR2 sequences are GTSNPN and SVGIG (reference sequence). V was cut by 3 bases and J by 5 bases, with 17 bases left in between. The CDR3: CAWSRGRSFHEQYF. CDR3 bases: TGTGCCTGGAGCAGGGGACGGTCGTTCCACGAGCAGTACTTC.

The V and J genes are TRBV5-1 and TRBJ2-7; D remains ambiguous. The CDR3 is 13 residues long. V was cut by 7 bases and J by 1 base, with 12 bases left in between. Germline-derived CDR1 and CDR2 are SGHRS and YFSETQ. The CDR3 reads CASGATGSYEQYF. The CDR3 region has the DNA TGCGCCAGCGGCGCGACGGGTTCCTACGAGCAGTACTTC.

The chain has TRBV27 and TRBJ1-5; 12 bases map to TRBD1. The V gene's germline CDR1 is MNHEY and CDR2 SMNVEV (reference sequence). This CDR3 is 17 amino acids long. V trimming: 9 bases; J trimming: 2 bases; junction bases outside the gene matches: 11. CDR3 bases: TGTGCCAGTTCCGGGACAGGGGGCGCGAGGGGCAATCAGCCCCAGCATTTT. Its protein product is CASSGTGGARGNQPQHF.

The chain uses TRBV11-2 and TRBJ1-1; a possible D gene is TRBD1 (5 bases). Trimming removed 1 base from V and 0 bases from J, with 18 bases in between. There are 18 residues in the CDR3. Looked up from germline, CDR1 is SGHAT and CDR2 is FQNNGV. CDR3 sequence: CASSLVSGSWGMNTEAFF. The CDR3 coding sequence is TGTGCCAGCAGCTTAGTAAGCGGGAGTTGGGGCATGAACACTGAAGCTTTCTTT. The entire variable domain, with the rest obtained from reference TRBV11-2 and TRBJ1-1, is as follows: EAGVAQSPRYKIIEKRQSVAFWCNPISGHATLYWYQQILGQGPKLLIQFQNNGVVDDSQLPKDRFSAERLKGVDSTLKIQPAKLEDSAVYLCASSLVSGSWGMNTEAFFGQGTRLTVV.

V is TRBV19 and J is TRBJ1-4; D is unclear. The CDR3 sequence is 15 residues long. Trimming left V 3 bases short and J 0 bases short, with 8 bases between. Germline V gene data show CDR1 as LNHDA and CDR2 as SQIVND (reference sequence). Written as DNA, the CDR3 is TGTGCCAGTAGTATTATAGTTGCAACTAATGAAAAACTGTTTTTT. It specifies CASSIIVATNEKLFF.

The rearrangement joins TRBV29-1 to TRBJ2-5; D might be TRBD1 (6 bases). The CDR3 has 12 residues. CDR1 and CDR2 (germline): SQVTM, ANQGSEA. V dropped 4 bases and J dropped 11 bases, with 17 bases sitting between them. CDR3 DNA: TGCAGCGTTGGCGAACAGGGAATTTCTCAGTACTTC. Amino acids: CSVGEQGISQYF.

The V gene is TRBV19, the J gene TRBJ1-2, with TRBD1 matching over 8 bases. With V trimmed by 6 bases and J by 4 bases, 7 bases remained unmatched. Germline V lookup: CDR1 LNHDA, CDR2 SQIVND (reference sequence). This CDR3 comprises 14 residues. CDR3 DNA: TGTGCCAGTAGGATACAGGGGGGAAGCTATGGCTACACCTTC. Its translation is CASRIQGGSYGYTF.